This T cell receptor beta chain emerged from a study of shared clonotypes between healthy human individuals. Trimming took 8 bases from V and 5 from J, leaving 9 bases between them. The CDR3 has 11 amino acids. Germline V lookup: CDR1 SNHLY, CDR2 FYNNEI. The method was immunoSEQ multiplex PCR; TCRdb's version includes in-frame clones alone and lacks a portion of them. The sample includes 2 million to 2.5 million clones, more than 85% of them seen just once. Into CD45RA+ naive and CD45RA-negative memory subsets, the CD4+ cells were split. Note on this clone: The antigen remains unidentified.

Overall study findings and caveats: Naive CD4 clonotypes overlapped across a handful of donors at approximately 5.5%. Only blood was sampled, and tissue TCR repertoires likely differ from blood ones.

The sample taken for sequencing was naive CD4+ T cells from PBMCs. Subset: CD45RA+ positively selected. The receptor was derived from a young man in good health. Some clones in this sample may be carry-over from other donors' samples. The rearrangement uses TRBV2 and TRBJ2-5; D gene unclear. CDR3 region: CASGELETQYF. The CDR3 nucleotides are TGTGCCAGCGGCGAGTTGGAGACCCAGTACTTC.